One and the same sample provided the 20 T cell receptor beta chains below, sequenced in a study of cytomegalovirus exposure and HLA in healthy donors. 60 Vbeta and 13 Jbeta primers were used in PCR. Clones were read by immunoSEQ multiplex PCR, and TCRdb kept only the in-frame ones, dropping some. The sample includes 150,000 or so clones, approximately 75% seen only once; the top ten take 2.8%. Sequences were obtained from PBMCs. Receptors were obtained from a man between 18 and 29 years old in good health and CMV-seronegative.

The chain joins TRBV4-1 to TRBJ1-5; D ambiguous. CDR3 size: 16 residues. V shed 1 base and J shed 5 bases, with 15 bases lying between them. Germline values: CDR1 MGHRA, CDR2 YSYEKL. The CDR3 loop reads CASSQGWRDTHQPQHF. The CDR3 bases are TGCGCCAGCAGCCAAGGGTGGCGGGATACTCATCAGCCCCAGCATTTT.

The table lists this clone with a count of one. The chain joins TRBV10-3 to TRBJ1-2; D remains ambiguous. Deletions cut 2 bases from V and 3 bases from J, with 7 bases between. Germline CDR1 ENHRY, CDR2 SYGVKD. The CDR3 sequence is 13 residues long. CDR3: CAISETGDYGYTF. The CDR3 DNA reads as TGTGCCATCAGTGAGACTGGAGACTATGGCTACACCTTC.

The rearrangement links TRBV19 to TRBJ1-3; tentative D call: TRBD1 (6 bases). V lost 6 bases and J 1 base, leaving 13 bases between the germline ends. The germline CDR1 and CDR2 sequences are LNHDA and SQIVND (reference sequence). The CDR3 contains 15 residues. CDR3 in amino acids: CASSLSGQSGNTIYF. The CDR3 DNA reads TGTGCCAGTAGCCTCTCGGGACAATCTGGAAACACCATATATTTT.

As DNA, the CDR3 is TGTGCCAGCTGGACTCACGAGCAGGGCTACACCTTC. Protein sequence: CASWTHEQGYTF. The chain links TRBV6-1 to TRBJ1-2; unclear D gene. The ends were cut back, 8 bases at V and 8 bases at J, with 15 bases in the middle. CDR3 size: 12 residues. The V gene's germline CDR1 is MNHNS and CDR2 SASEGT.

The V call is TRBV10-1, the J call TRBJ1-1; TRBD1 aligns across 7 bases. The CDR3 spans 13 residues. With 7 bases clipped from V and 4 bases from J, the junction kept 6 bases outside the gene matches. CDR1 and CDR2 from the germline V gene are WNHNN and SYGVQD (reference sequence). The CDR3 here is CASTGTVITEAFF. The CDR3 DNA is TGCGCCAGCACCGGGACAGTCATCACTGAAGCTTTCTTT.

The CDR3 DNA reads as TGTGCCACCAGCTCCCAGGGGCAGGGATCGGCCGGGGAGCTGTTTTTT. Its translation is CATSSQGQGSAGELFF. V usage is TRBV15 and J usage is TRBJ2-2; D is possibly TRBD1 (6 bases). Germline V lookup: CDR1 LNHNV, CDR2 YYDKDF (reference sequence). Trimming cost V 5 bases and J 6 bases, with 19 bases left between them. The CDR3 extends over 16 amino acids.

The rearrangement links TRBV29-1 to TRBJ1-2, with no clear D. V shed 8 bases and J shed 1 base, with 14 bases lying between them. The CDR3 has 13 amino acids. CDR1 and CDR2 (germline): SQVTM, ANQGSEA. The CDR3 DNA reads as TGCAGCCATGAAACGACGGGTAACTATGGCTACACCTTC. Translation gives CSHETTGNYGYTF.

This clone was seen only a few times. CDR3 in DNA: TGTGCCATCTCCGCCAAGGACAGGGGGTACAATGAGCAGTTCTTC. Translated: CAISAKDRGYNEQFF. This chain connects TRBV10-3 to TRBJ2-1; TRBD1 aligns across 10 bases. The ends lost 8 bases at V and 4 bases at J; junction bases unmatched: 8. Germline CDR1 and CDR2: ENHRY and SYGVKD. This CDR3 comprises 15 residues.

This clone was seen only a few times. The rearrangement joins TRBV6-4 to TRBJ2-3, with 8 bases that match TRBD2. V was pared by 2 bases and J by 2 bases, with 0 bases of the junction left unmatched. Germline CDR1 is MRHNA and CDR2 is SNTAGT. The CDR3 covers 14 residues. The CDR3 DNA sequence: TGTGCCAGCAGTGACGGACTAGCCACAGATACGCAGTATTTT. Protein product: CASSDGLATDTQYF.

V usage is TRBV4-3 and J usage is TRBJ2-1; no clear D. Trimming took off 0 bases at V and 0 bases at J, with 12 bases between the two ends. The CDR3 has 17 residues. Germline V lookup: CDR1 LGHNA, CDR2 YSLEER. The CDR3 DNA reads TGCGCCAGCAGCCAAGAAAACAGTCTGAGCTCCTACAATGAGCAGTTCTTC. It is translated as CASSQENSLSSYNEQFF.

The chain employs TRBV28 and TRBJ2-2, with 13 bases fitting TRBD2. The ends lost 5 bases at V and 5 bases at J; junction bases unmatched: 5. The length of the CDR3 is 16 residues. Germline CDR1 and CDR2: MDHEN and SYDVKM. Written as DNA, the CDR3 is TGTGCCAGCAGTATACTAGCGGGGGGGCCTACCGGGGAGCTGTTTTTT. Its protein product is CASSILAGGPTGELFF.

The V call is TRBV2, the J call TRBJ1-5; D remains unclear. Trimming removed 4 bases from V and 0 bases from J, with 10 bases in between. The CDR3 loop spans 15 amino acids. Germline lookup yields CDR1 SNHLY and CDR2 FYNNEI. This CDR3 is CASSGADYSNQPQHF. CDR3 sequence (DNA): TGTGCCAGCAGTGGGGCCGATTATAGCAATCAGCCCCAGCATTTT.

The CDR3 here is CASSPISGTGNTIYF. The DNA for the CDR3 is TGTGCCAGCAGTCCGATCTCAGGGACTGGAAACACCATATATTTT. The chain combines TRBV6-5 with TRBJ1-3; D is possibly TRBD1 (5 bases). The germline CDR1 and CDR2 sequences are MNHEY and SVGAGI. This CDR3 comprises 15 residues. The germline V and J ends were trimmed by 5 bases and 2 bases, with 13 bases remaining between them.

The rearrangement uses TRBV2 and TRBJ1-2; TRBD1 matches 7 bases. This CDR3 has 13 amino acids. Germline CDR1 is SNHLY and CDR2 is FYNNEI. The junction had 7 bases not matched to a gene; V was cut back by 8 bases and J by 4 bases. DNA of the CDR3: TGTGCCAGCCGGGACAGCCTTGGCTATGGCTACACCTTC. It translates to CASRDSLGYGYTF. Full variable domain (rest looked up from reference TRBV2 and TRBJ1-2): EPEVTQTPSHQVTQMGQEVILRCVPISNHLYFYWYRQILGQKVEFLVSFYNNEISEKSEIFDDQFSVERPDGSNFTLKIRSTKLEDSAMYFCASRDSLGYGYTFGSGTRLTVV.

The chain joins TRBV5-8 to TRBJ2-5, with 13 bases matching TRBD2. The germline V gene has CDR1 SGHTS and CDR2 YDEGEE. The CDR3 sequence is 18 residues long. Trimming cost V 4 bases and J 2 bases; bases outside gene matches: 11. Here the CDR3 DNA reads TGTGCCAGCAGCCCAGGACTAGCGGGGGCCATCTTACAAGAGACCCAGTACTTC. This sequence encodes CASSPGLAGAILQETQYF. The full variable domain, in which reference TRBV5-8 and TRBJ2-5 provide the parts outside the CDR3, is EAGVTQSPTHLIKTRGQQATLRCSPISGHTSVYWYQQALGLGLQFLLWYDEGEERNRGNFPPRFSGRQFPNYSSELNVNALELEDSALYLCASSPGLAGAILQETQYFGPGTRLLVL.

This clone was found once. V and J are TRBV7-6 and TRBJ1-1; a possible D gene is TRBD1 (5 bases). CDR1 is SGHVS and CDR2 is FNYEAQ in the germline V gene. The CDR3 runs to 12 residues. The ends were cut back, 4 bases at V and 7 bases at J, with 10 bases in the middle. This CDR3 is CASSSDSLEAFF. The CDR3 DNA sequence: TGTGCCAGCAGCTCCGACAGCCTTGAAGCTTTCTTT.

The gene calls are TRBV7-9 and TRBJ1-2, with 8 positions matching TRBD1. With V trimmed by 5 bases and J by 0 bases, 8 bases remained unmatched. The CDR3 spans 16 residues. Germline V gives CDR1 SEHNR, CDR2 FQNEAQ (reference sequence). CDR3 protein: CASSPADRDANYGYTF. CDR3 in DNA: TGTGCCAGCAGCCCGGCGGACAGGGACGCTAACTATGGCTACACCTTC.

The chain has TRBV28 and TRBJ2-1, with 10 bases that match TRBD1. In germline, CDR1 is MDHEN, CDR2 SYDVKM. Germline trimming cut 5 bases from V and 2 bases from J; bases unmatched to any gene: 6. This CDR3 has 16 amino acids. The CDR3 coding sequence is TGTGCCAGCAGTCCTCCGGGACAGGGGACCTACAATGAGCAGTTCTTC. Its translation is CASSPPGQGTYNEQFF.

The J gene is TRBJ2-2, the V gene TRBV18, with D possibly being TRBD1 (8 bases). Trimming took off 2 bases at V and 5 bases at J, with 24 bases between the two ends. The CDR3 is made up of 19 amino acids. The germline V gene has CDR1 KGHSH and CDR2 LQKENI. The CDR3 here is CASSPVGQGSRGRTGELFF. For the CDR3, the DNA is TGTGCCAGCTCACCAGTCGGACAGGGTTCCCGCGGGAGAACCGGGGAGCTGTTTTTT. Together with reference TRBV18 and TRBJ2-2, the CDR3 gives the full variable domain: NAGVMQNPRHLVRRRGQEARLRCSPMKGHSHVYWYRQLPEEGLKFMVYLQKENIIDESGMPKERFSAEFPKEGPSILRIQQVVRGDSAAYFCASSPVGQGSRGRTGELFFGEGSRLTVL.

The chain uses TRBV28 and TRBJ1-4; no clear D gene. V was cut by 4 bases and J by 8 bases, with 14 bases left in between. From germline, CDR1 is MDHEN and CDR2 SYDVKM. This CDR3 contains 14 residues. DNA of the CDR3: TGTGCCAGCAGTTCGGAGGGAGTTGAGGAAAAACTGTTTTTT. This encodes CASSSEGVEEKLFF.